A single sample gave rise to the 26 T cell receptor beta chains below, sequenced in a study of CD8 T cells in Susac syndrome. Reverse transcription of roughly 0.45 to 1 ug RNA used random hexamers. TCRdb fed the immunoSEQ multiplex PCR reads into MiXCR, producing one record per CDR3 protein. Counted here are approximately 120,000 distinct CDR3 sequences, around 93% occurring once; the ten biggest clones make up approximately 0.13%. The sequencing input was CD8+ T cells from PBMCs. The receptor source for this set is a human donor in good health.

The count of this clonotype is one. The V call is TRBV19, the J call TRBJ2-2; TRBD2 might be the D (6 bases). The germline V and J ends were trimmed by 7 bases and 0 bases, with 6 bases remaining between them. The CDR3 extends over 13 amino acids. Per germline, CDR1 LNHDA and CDR2 SQIVND (reference sequence). This CDR3 reads CASIAANTGELFF. For the CDR3, the DNA is TGTGCCAGTATAGCGGCGAACACCGGGGAGCTGTTTTTT.

The chain carries TRBV20-1 and TRBJ2-5, with 8 bases that match TRBD1. With 5 bases clipped from V and 4 bases from J, the junction kept 3 bases outside the gene matches. The CDR3 length is 12 residues. Germline CDR1 and CDR2: DFQATT and SNEGSKA (reference sequence). CDR3 region: CSAVDRAETQYF. CDR3 sequence (DNA): TGCAGTGCTGTGGACAGGGCAGAGACCCAGTACTTC.

This chain connects TRBV6-5 to TRBJ2-7; tentatively, D is TRBD1 (6 bases). V was trimmed by 6 bases and J by 5 bases, leaving 14 bases between them. Germline loops: CDR1 MNHEY, CDR2 SVGAGI. This CDR3 is built from 13 residues. CDR3 residues: CASRPTGLHEQYF. CDR3 coding DNA: TGTGCCAGCAGGCCCACAGGGCTACACGAGCAGTACTTC.

The chain combines TRBV4-1 with TRBJ1-6; D unresolved. Germline CDR1 MGHRA, CDR2 YSYEKL. The ends were cut back, 4 bases at V and 6 bases at J, with 10 bases in the middle. CDR3 size: 14 residues. This chain's CDR3 is CASSPAGFNSPLHF. DNA for the CDR3: TGCGCCAGCAGCCCGGCGGGTTTTAATTCACCCCTCCACTTT.

The gene calls are TRBV3-1 and TRBJ1-5; 7 positions match TRBD1. Losses at the gene ends were 4 bases for V and 0 bases for J; bases not matched to a gene: 6. CDR3 length: 16 residues. Germline assignment: CDR1 LGHDT and CDR2 YNNKEL (reference sequence). CDR3 bases: TGTGCCAGCAGCCCCGGGACAGTCAATAGCAATCAGCCCCAGCATTTT. Translated, it gives CASSPGTVNSNQPQHF. The variable domain in full, with the rest retrieved from reference TRBV3-1 and TRBJ1-5, is DTAVSQTPKYLVTQMGNDKSIKCEQNLGHDTMYWYKQDSKKFLKIMFSYNNKELIINETVPNRFSPKSPDKAHLNLHINSLELGDSAVYFCASSPGTVNSNQPQHFGDGTRLSIL.

The genes are TRBV3-1 and TRBJ1-2; no definite D call. The CDR3 contains 16 residues. Trimming took 6 bases from V and 3 from J, leaving 20 bases between them. Germline V gives CDR1 LGHDT, CDR2 YNNKEL (reference sequence). CDR3 sequence reads: CASRPTGGFVDYGYTF. The CDR3 DNA follows: TGTGCCAGCAGGCCGACCGGTGGGTTCGTGGACTATGGCTACACCTTC.

The V and J genes are TRBV29-1 and TRBJ2-1, with 8 bases lining up with TRBD2. The junction had 8 bases not matched to a gene; V was cut back by 2 bases and J by 8 bases. The length of the CDR3 is 14 residues. Germline V gene sequence: CDR1 SQVTM, CDR2 ANQGSEA. This chain's CDR3 is CSVEKGGLAHEQFF. As DNA, the CDR3 is TGCAGCGTTGAAAAGGGAGGACTAGCCCATGAGCAGTTCTTC.

The rearrangement links TRBV3-1 to TRBJ2-1; 7 bases fit TRBD1. The germline CDR1 and CDR2 sequences are LGHDT and YNNKEL (reference sequence). Trimming took 7 bases from V and 2 from J; bases not matched to a gene: 5. This CDR3 comprises 14 residues. The CDR3 DNA sequence: TGTGCCAGCAAGAGGCAGGGGGCCTACAATGAGCAGTTCTTC. As protein: CASKRQGAYNEQFF.

The chain has TRBV5-1 and TRBJ1-6, with D tentatively TRBD1 (5 bases). The CDR3 extends over 16 amino acids. The V gene lost 4 bases and the J gene lost 11 bases, with 22 bases spanning the gap. Per the germline V gene, CDR1 is SGHRS and CDR2 is YFSETQ. CDR3 sequence reads: CASSTQAGGKQAPLHF. As DNA, the CDR3 is TGCGCCAGCAGCACCCAGGCGGGGGGTAAACAGGCACCCCTCCACTTT.

The J gene is TRBJ2-7, the V gene TRBV5-1; D possibly corresponds to TRBD2 (6 bases). Per germline, CDR1 SGHRS and CDR2 YFSETQ. The germline V and J ends were trimmed by 4 bases and 3 bases, with 11 bases remaining between them. The CDR3 runs 13 residues. The CDR3 region is CASSPAGNYEQYF. For the CDR3, the DNA is TGCGCCAGCAGCCCGGCGGGGAACTACGAGCAGTACTTC.

The rearrangement joins TRBV3-1 to TRBJ2-6; no clear D. CDR3 length: 14 amino acids. Germline V CDR1 and CDR2: LGHDT, YNNKEL (reference sequence). The V and J ends lost 2 bases and 1 base respectively, with 3 bases between them. The CDR3 protein is CASSQLSGANVLTF. CDR3 sequence (DNA): TGTGCCAGCAGCCAATTATCTGGGGCCAACGTCCTGACTTTC.

This sequence joins TRBV15 and TRBJ2-2, with D uncertain. Deletions cut 4 bases from V and 4 bases from J, with 4 bases between. Germline CDR1 and CDR2: LNHNV and YYDKDF (reference sequence). CDR3 size: 12 residues. This CDR3 reads CATSTFTGELFF. CDR3 nucleotide sequence: TGTGCCACCAGCACATTCACCGGGGAGCTGTTTTTT. Supplemented by reference TRBV15 and TRBJ2-2, the full variable domain reads DAMVIQNPRYQVTQFGKPVTLSCSQTLNHNVMYWYQQKSSQAPKLLFHYYDKDFNNEADTPDNFQSRRPNTSFCFLDIRSPGLGDTAMYLCATSTFTGELFFGEGSRLTVL.

This chain uses TRBV6-1 with TRBJ2-4; either TRBD1 or TRBD2 may supply D (5 bases each). V lost 6 bases and J lost 0, with 15 bases in between. Germline V gene lookup returns CDR1 MNHNS and CDR2 SASEGT. This CDR3 region has 16 residues. CDR3 sequence: CASRRSSGTAKNIQYF. The CDR3 DNA reads TGTGCCAGCAGGAGATCTTCCGGGACAGCCAAAAACATTCAGTACTTC.

This chain joins TRBV30 and TRBJ2-5, with TRBD2 matching 15 bases. Trimming cost V 4 bases and J 4 bases; bases outside gene matches: 1. This CDR3 is 14 amino acids long. Germline V gene lookup returns CDR1 GTSNPN and CDR2 SVGIG (reference sequence). The CDR3 loop reads CAWTGLAGGETQYF. In DNA, the CDR3 is TGTGCCTGGACGGGACTAGCGGGAGGAGAGACCCAGTACTTC.

The chain carries TRBV20-1 and TRBJ1-6, with TRBD1 matching 7 bases. The CDR3 is made up of 14 amino acids. Germline V gene sequence: CDR1 DFQATT, CDR2 SNEGSKA (reference sequence). V lost 1 base and J lost 5; bases outside the gene matches: 2. The CDR3, as DNA: TGCAGTGCTAGAGCCGGGACAGATAATTCACCCCTCCACTTT. Protein product: CSARAGTDNSPLHF.

V and J are TRBV6-5 and TRBJ1-3; D may be TRBD1 (6 bases). Germline V CDR1 and CDR2: MNHEY, SVGAGI. Deletions cut 11 bases from V and 4 bases from J, with 18 bases between. CDR3 length: 14 residues. Here the CDR3 DNA reads TGTGCCGTCAAAATTGGGACACTCGGAAACACCATATATTTT. It encodes CAVKIGTLGNTIYF.

The gene calls are TRBV20-1 and TRBJ2-1; 10 bases align to TRBD2. The germline gives CDR1 DFQATT, CDR2 SNEGSKA (reference sequence). This CDR3 has 16 residues. V lost 0 bases, J lost 6 bases, and 8 bases stayed unmatched. CDR3 loop: CSARDGAGGLSNEQFF. The CDR3 region has the DNA TGCAGTGCTAGAGATGGAGCGGGGGGGCTGAGCAATGAGCAGTTCTTC.

This clonotype was seen a handful of times. V and J are TRBV7-6 and TRBJ2-5; 8 bases match TRBD1. The ends lost 7 bases at V and 0 bases at J; junction bases unmatched: 4. The CDR3 is 14 residues long. Germline V gene sequence: CDR1 SGHVS, CDR2 FNYEAQ. The CDR3 sequence: CASTTRGHQETQYF. The CDR3 nucleotides are TGTGCCAGCACCACCAGGGGGCACCAAGAGACCCAGTACTTC.

The V call is TRBV5-6, the J call TRBJ2-1, with 7 bases aligning to TRBD1. V lost 2 bases and J lost 7; bases outside the gene matches: 9. The CDR3 sequence is 15 residues long. Germline V CDR1 and CDR2: SGHDT, YYEEEE. In DNA, the CDR3 is TGTGCCAGCAGCTTCTCACCGGGACAGCATAATGAGCAGTTCTTC. Protein product: CASSFSPGQHNEQFF.

This clonotype was seen only once. The genes are TRBV18 and TRBJ1-1; D not certain. The germline V and J ends were trimmed by 0 bases and 4 bases, with 12 bases remaining between them. Germline CDR1 is KGHSH and CDR2 is LQKENI. The CDR3 length is 15 residues. For the CDR3, the DNA is TGTGCCAGCTCACCACCTTCAGGCGCCAGCACTGAAGCTTTCTTT. Translating gives CASSPPSGASTEAFF.

The V gene is TRBV7-3, the J gene TRBJ1-2; 8 bases are shared with TRBD1. Germline V gene lookup returns CDR1 SGHTA and CDR2 FQGTGA. Trimming cost V 5 bases and J 8 bases; bases outside gene matches: 7. There are 13 residues in the CDR3. CDR3 DNA sequence: TGTGCCAGCAGCACCCAGGGGGCTGCAGGCTACACCTTC. Protein: CASSTQGAAGYTF.

The chain has TRBV29-1 and TRBJ2-5, with TRBD2 matching 9 bases. Germline CDR1 and CDR2: SQVTM and ANQGSEA. Unmatched junction bases numbered 6, after V lost 3 bases and J lost 7 bases. The CDR3 is made up of 13 amino acids. In DNA form, the CDR3 reads TGCAGCGTTGAGGCGGGGGGGTTAAGGACCCAGTACTTC. Its protein product is CSVEAGGLRTQYF.

This clonotype was seen a single time. The J gene is TRBJ1-1, the V gene TRBV29-1; 9 bases match TRBD1. Unmatched junction bases numbered 17, after V lost 8 bases and J lost 4 bases. This CDR3 region has 16 residues. From germline, CDR1 is SQVTM and CDR2 ANQGSEA. This CDR3 reads CSTNTGGGVLSTEAFF. CDR3 DNA: TGCAGCACAAATACAGGGGGCGGTGTCTTGAGCACTGAAGCTTTCTTT.

The rearrangement uses TRBV30 and TRBJ2-7, with TRBD1 matching 8 bases. V gave up 3 bases and J gave up 3 bases; unmatched junction bases: 1. Per the germline V gene, CDR1 is GTSNPN and CDR2 is SVGIG (reference sequence). This CDR3 has 12 amino acids. DNA for the CDR3: TGTGCCTGGAGACAGGGGGGCTACGAGCAGTACTTC. Its translation is CAWRQGGYEQYF.

The J gene is TRBJ2-7, the V gene TRBV12-3 or TRBV12-4; either TRBD1 or TRBD2 may supply D (5 bases each). The V end was cut by 6 bases, the J end by 3 bases, with 15 bases between. The CDR3 is 14 residues long. The CDR3 nucleotides are TGTGCCAGCAGCCAAACGGGGCAGTTCTACGAGCAGTACTTC. Amino acids: CASSQTGQFYEQYF.

The chain combines TRBV4-1 with TRBJ1-4; D remains ambiguous. Germline values: CDR1 MGHRA, CDR2 YSYEKL. This CDR3 is built from 13 residues. V was clipped by 2 bases and J by 8 bases, with 9 bases between them. CDR3 sequence: CASSQRAGEKLFF. As DNA, the CDR3 is TGCGCCAGCAGCCAAAGGGCTGGCGAAAAACTGTTTTTT.